This T cell receptor (beta chain) was found in a study of cytomegalovirus exposure and HLA in healthy donors. Vbeta (60) and Jbeta (13) primers were used in the PCR. The protocol was immunoSEQ multiplex PCR, while the TCRdb copy is restricted to in-frame clones and leaves out a portion. The sample gives 65,000 to 95,000 clones, 65% to 80% of which show up once; roughly 2.5% is in the top ten. Between the trimmed V and J ends, which lost 2 bases and 8 bases, there was a span of 13 bases. The V gene's germline CDR1 is SEHNR and CDR2 FQNEAQ (reference sequence). This CDR3 comprises 14 residues. The study's findings and limits: Most TCR sequences showed up rarely, but some public TCRs showed up in many donors. Later analysis identified 16,000 or so TCR beta sequences associated with HLA alleles, using a false discovery rate threshold of 0.05. Among the sequence variants, a highly shared cluster was likely an artifact of sequencing.

About this clone: What it recognizes is unknown.

The sequence was obtained from a man aged 25 to 40 in good health and CMV-seronegative. This chain links TRBV7-9 with TRBJ2-4; the D gene is possibly TRBD1 (5 bases). Sequencing used PBMCs. The CDR3 nucleotides are TGTGCCAGCAGCTTACCGCAGGGTGGAGACATTCAGTACTTC. Protein: CASSLPQGGDIQYF.